One T cell receptor beta chain is described in this entry. Its specificity is unknown. In the same sample, other DNA sequences code for this CDR3. The sample comes from a study of cytomegalovirus exposure and HLA in healthy donors. Overall study: The same platform as the approximately 700 first-cohort repertoires was used for the roughly 130 validation repertoires, a later analysis reported.

Here immunoSEQ multiplex PCR was the method, and the copy in TCRdb shows in-frame clones only, minus some. The table has hundreds of thousands of clones, roughly 89% seen once. V gave up 3 bases and J gave up 0 bases, with 9 bases separating them. The CDR3 consists of 15 residues. Germline V CDR1 and CDR2: MDHEN, SYDVKM. Study-level findings and limits: The classifier, whose performance was assessed in both the original and validation cohorts, reportedly diagnosed cytomegalovirus status with high specificity and sensitivity. TCR beta chains numbering some 150 were designated cytomegalovirus-associated.

The sequence came from a woman aged 18-30 years in good health and CMV-seronegative. V is TRBV28 and J is TRBJ2-1; D not resolved. Sample: PBMCs. DNA of the CDR3: TGTGCCAGCAGTTTTTCAGGTAGCTCCTACAATGAGCAGTTCTTC. Translation gives CASSFSGSSYNEQFF.